Listed below are T cell receptor beta chains from one sample, sequenced in a study of T cell responses to AZD1222 COVID-19 vaccine. Using immunoSEQ multiplex PCR, the repertoire was profiled, and TCRdb retains in-frame clones only, with some absent. The profile covers about 140,000 clones, with about 92% appearing a single time and 3% to 3.5% taken by the ten largest. This specimen was peripheral blood, taken on day 0 of AZD1222 vaccination. The receptor source for this set is an adult in good health. The CDR3 runs from the conserved cysteine through the conserved F or W. The D gene is left open where the match is weak. The listing skips clone size in some rows; elsewhere it reads once, few, many or a size class.

J	V	D	size	CDR3	DNA
TRBJ1-1	TRBV4-1	NA	once	CASSQDPQGLNTEAFF	TGCGCCAGCAGCCAAGATCCACAGGGATTGAACACTGAAGCTTTCTTT
TRBJ1-4	TRBV5-8	NA	NA	CASSLEGGGEKLFF	TGTGCCAGCAGCTTGGAAGGCGGTGGAGAAAAACTGTTTTTT
TRBJ1-5	TRBV6-1	TRBD1	NA	CASSEANGQGRKPQHF	TGTGCCAGCAGTGAAGCGAATGGACAGGGAAGGAAGCCCCAGCATTTT
TRBJ1-1	TRBV6-5	NA	NA	CASSRSQGNTEAFF	TGTGCCAGCAGTCGTTCACAGGGGAACACTGAAGCTTTCTTT
TRBJ1-5	TRBV6-7	NA	NA	CASTWGLQNQPQHF	TGTGCCAGCACGTGGGGGCTCCAGAATCAGCCCCAGCATTTT
TRBJ2-1	TRBV5-1	TRBD2	NA	CASSREGDSDNEQFF	TGCGCCAGCAGCAGGGAGGGTGACTCGGACAATGAGCAGTTCTTC
TRBJ2-2	TRBV6-5	NA	NA	CASSRGGAGELFF	TGTGCCAGCAGCAGGGGGGGAGCCGGGGAGCTGTTTTTT
TRBJ2-5	TRBV5-6	NA	NA	CASIRTGVPGETQYF	TGTGCCAGCATCAGAACAGGCGTCCCCGGGGAGACCCAGTACTTC
TRBJ1-5	TRBV28	NA	NA	CASSPPGTSNQPQHF	TGTGCCAGCAGTCCACCGGGGACTAGCAATCAGCCCCAGCATTTT
TRBJ1-4	TRBV28	NA	NA	CASSFSGGGGKLFF	TGTGCCAGCAGTTTCTCTGGAGGGGGAGGGAAACTGTTTTTT
TRBJ2-7	TRBV6-5	TRBD1	NA	CASSSHRGSEQYF	TGTGCCAGCAGTTCCCACAGGGGTAGCGAGCAGTACTTC
TRBJ2-7	TRBV7-8	TRBD1	few	CASSLTPGTGTSHEQYF	TGTGCCAGCAGCTTAACTCCCGGGACAGGGACTTCCCACGAGCAGTACTTC
TRBJ1-1	TRBV9	TRBD1	NA	CASSVRKRTTTGDPNTEAFF	TGTGCCAGCAGCGTAAGAAAGCGGACCACTACAGGGGACCCGAACACTGAAGCTTTCTTT
TRBJ2-1	TRBV5-1	TRBD1	NA	CASSIGQGSYNEQFF	TGCGCCAGCAGCATCGGACAGGGCTCCTACAATGAGCAGTTCTTC
TRBJ1-1	TRBV11-1	NA	NA	CASRPLTGARTEAFF	TGTGCCAGCAGACCCCTGACGGGGGCGAGGACTGAAGCTTTCTTT
TRBJ1-1	TRBV16	NA	NA	CASSHRFVNTEAFF	TGTGCCAGCAGTCACCGTTTCGTGAACACTGAAGCTTTCTTT
TRBJ2-5	TRBV19	NA	NA	CASSRFFTGTGKETQYF	TGTGCCAGTAGTAGATTCTTCACCGGGACGGGAAAAGAGACCCAGTACTTC
TRBJ1-1	TRBV6-5	TRBD1	NA	CASTWGQGATEAFF	TGTGCCAGCACCTGGGGGCAGGGGGCTACTGAAGCTTTCTTT